These 11 T cell receptor beta chains were all obtained from the same sample, sequenced in a study of blood T cell repertoires in COVID-19. Clones were read by immunoSEQ multiplex PCR, and TCRdb kept only the in-frame ones, dropping some. The profile shows 75,000 to 100,000 clones, 85% to 90% of them singletons. Sequenced sample: peripheral blood. The receptors were sampled from a human donor in a cohort sampled during active COVID-19.

The gene calls are TRBV7-2 and TRBJ2-3, with unresolved D. V lost 5 bases and J lost 7, with 7 bases in between. The germline V gene has CDR1 SGHTA and CDR2 FQGNSA. The CDR3 sequence is 11 residues long. CDR3 region: CASSPVYTQYF. CDR3 DNA: TGTGCCAGCAGCCCGGTTTATACGCAGTATTTT.

The chain recombines TRBV3-1 (or the pseudogene TRBV3-2) with TRBJ1-3; D not certain. The V end lost 3 bases, the J end lost 0 bases, and 6 bases lay between the germline ends. The CDR3 extends over 14 amino acids. Germline V gene sequence: CDR1 LGHDT, CDR2 YNNKEL (reference sequence). For the CDR3, the DNA is TGTGCCAGCAGCCATTCGTTCTCTGGAAACACCATATATTTT. Protein product: CASSHSFSGNTIYF.

The J gene is TRBJ2-4, the V gene TRBV30, with 12 positions matching TRBD2. CDR3 length: 17 residues. V was clipped by 4 bases and J by 6 bases; unmatched bases: 13. Germline-derived CDR1 and CDR2 are GTSNPN and SVGIG (reference sequence). The CDR3 spells CAWTEPSASGRGNIQYF. The DNA for the CDR3 is TGTGCCTGGACCGAGCCATCGGCTAGCGGGAGGGGAAACATTCAGTACTTC.

The CDR3 nucleotides are TGTGCCAGTAGTCCCTCTAATTCACCCCTCCACTTT. This codes for CASSPSNSPLHF. This rearrangement joins TRBV19 to TRBJ1-6; D not resolved. V lost 5 bases and J lost 6, with 5 bases in between. This CDR3 has 12 amino acids. In germline, CDR1 is LNHDA, CDR2 SQIVND (reference sequence).

The chain carries TRBV19 and TRBJ1-5, with 7 positions matching TRBD1. Losses at the gene ends were 5 bases for V and 5 bases for J; bases not matched to a gene: 6. Per the germline V gene, CDR1 is LNHDA and CDR2 is SQIVND (reference sequence). The CDR3 is made up of 14 amino acids. CDR3 protein: CASSFGTAHQPQHF. CDR3 DNA sequence: TGTGCCAGTAGTTTCGGGACAGCCCATCAGCCCCAGCATTTT.

The chain uses TRBV4-2 and TRBJ2-1; 10 nucleotides line up with TRBD2. The germline V gene encodes CDR1 LGHNA and CDR2 YNFKEQ. This CDR3 spans 16 amino acids. After removal of 0 bases from V and 9 bases from J, the junction contained 8 bases not matched to a gene. The CDR3 nucleotides are TGTGCCAGCAGCCAAGAACAGCGGGGGGGCGATGGTGAGCAGTTCTTC. Residues: CASSQEQRGGDGEQFF.

This clone was detected once. The chain carries TRBV5-8 and TRBJ1-2, with 10 bases lining up with TRBD1. The V segment lost 3 bases and the J segment 7 bases; nucleotides outside the gene matches: 6. The CDR3 consists of 14 residues. Per the germline V gene, CDR1 is SGHTS and CDR2 is YDEGEE. The CDR3: CASSYRDRGSGYTF. The CDR3 bases are TGTGCCAGCAGCTACCGGGACAGGGGATCTGGCTACACCTTC.

J is TRBJ2-5 and V is TRBV5-1; tentative D call: TRBD2 (6 bases). Trimming took 6 bases from V and 8 from J, leaving 17 bases between them. There are 13 residues in the CDR3. Germline lookup yields CDR1 SGHRS and CDR2 YFSETQ. Here the CDR3 DNA reads TGCGCCAGCATGGCGGGGACTCAGGGCACCCAGTACTTC. Translated, it gives CASMAGTQGTQYF.

The V gene is TRBV25-1, the J gene TRBJ2-5; 8 nucleotides match TRBD2. This CDR3 has 16 residues. Trimming at V came to 1 base and at J to 0 bases, leaving 4 bases not matched to a gene. Germline assignment: CDR1 MGHDK and CDR2 SYGVNS. CDR3 sequence: CASSELGGRYQETQYF. The CDR3 DNA reads as TGTGCCAGCAGTGAATTGGGCGGGAGGTACCAAGAGACCCAGTACTTC.

V and J are TRBV16 and TRBJ1-6; no firm D call. Germline CDR1 KGHSY, CDR2 FQNENV. The CDR3 covers 12 residues. The germline V and J ends were trimmed by 5 bases and 13 bases, with 12 bases remaining between them. The chain's CDR3 is CASSAAALPLHF. CDR3 bases: TGTGCCAGCAGCGCGGCAGCATTGCCCCTCCACTTT.

The rearrangement uses TRBV6-6 and TRBJ2-1, with TRBD1 as a possible D gene (6 bases). Germline CDR1 and CDR2: MNHNY and SVGAGI (reference sequence). Trimming cost V 4 bases and J 4 bases, with 11 bases left between them. The CDR3 has 14 residues. The CDR3 is CASSFYRDYNEQFF. CDR3 nucleotides: TGTGCCAGCAGTTTCTACAGGGATTACAATGAGCAGTTCTTC.